The rows below give T cell receptor beta chains drawn from one sample of a study of cytomegalovirus exposure and HLA in healthy donors. Method: immunoSEQ multiplex PCR; TCRdb's copy keeps in-frame clones and lacks some. The profile covers fewer than 200,000 clones, with about four fifths appearing a single time and 7.4% taken by the ten largest. Sequencing input: PBMCs. The source is a male donor in good health and CMV-seropositive. The CDR3 runs from the conserved cysteine through the conserved F or W.

>TRBV6-5|TRBJ2-3
CASSYRDSTDTQYF
>TRBV11-2|TRBJ2-7
CASSPSTSGPNPYEQYF
>TRBV6-1|TRBJ1-2
CASSEFPENYGYTF
>TRBV7-9|TRBJ1-2
CASSSTGTSYTF
>TRBV4-2|TRBJ2-1
CASSPRLAGYNEQFF
>TRBV2|TRBJ1-5
CASRSSGDSNQPQHF
>TRBV5-1|TRBJ2-7
CASSKGLDRYEQYF
>TRBV9|TRBJ2-1
CASSVSSGGANEQFF
>TRBV6-5|TRBJ2-7
CASSYQAGSYEQYF
>TRBV27|TRBJ2-1
CASSLGGSYNEQFF
>TRBV6-5|TRBJ2-4
CASSSQPLAKNIQYF
>TRBV6-1|TRBJ2-7
CASNYRAGSQDEQYF
>TRBV6-1|TRBJ2-5
CASKAETQYF
>TRBV10-1|TRBJ2-1
CASSPGDREINEQFF
>TRBV6-1|TRBJ1-4
CASEGGGHEKLFF
>TRBV7-9|TRBJ2-2
CASSSRGGAGELFF
>TRBV9|TRBJ2-1
CASSARTVLDNEQFF